The rows below give T cell receptor beta chains drawn from one sample of a study of regulatory T cells in long-lasting Graves disease. TCRdb independently ran MiXCR on the multiplex PCR reads; one entry per CDR3 protein. The table lists about 530,000 distinct CDR3 sequences, 15% to 20% of them singletons, with around 25% in the top ten. The sample was also linked to a second study, of T cells in Graves' hyperthyroidism and ophthalmopathy.

The sequences come from peripheral blood mononuclear cells (PBMCs), collected at new diagnosis, from a patient treated with antithyroid drugs. The source is a middle-aged woman with Graves disease. CDR3s leave out the opening cysteine and the closing phenylalanine or tryptophan. The order of the fields is CDR3 protein, V gene.

ASSLSDWTAGQPQH	TRBV7-3
ASSQGTGHGYT	TRBV5-1
ASSTTENTEAF	TRBV27
ASTPGGGPGAETQY	TRBV6-1
ASSLAPQEAYEQY	TRBV5-1
ASSLGTGGGETQY	TRBV11-2
SAPESSGNTIY	TRBV20-1
ASSVQGPGVLF	TRBV11-3
ASSLGLRAMGSSTGDNEQF	TRBV13
ASSTPQPTSYNEQF	TRBV28
SSPGLAGDTYYNEQF	TRBV20-1
ASSYSLGQGPARLGTQY	TRBV6-2/TRBV6-3
SAVKSKGDSSYEQY	TRBV20-1
ASNRLAGSDTQY	TRBV6-1
ASSLTQGRTEAF	TRBV11-2
ASRVREGSNQPQH	TRBV2
ASSPSPMNTEAF	TRBV7-3
ASSRMDRSLATNEKLF	TRBV18
ASSKDVYSNQPQH	TRBV2
SAVRTGGNTEAF	TRBV20-1
ASSQAGTGTEAF	TRBV2
ASSEGGTNEKLF	TRBV2
AWSVPVIGGYGYT	TRBV30
ASTPGGGGKTQY	TRBV6-1
ASSSERGGVRTDTQY	TRBV6-9
ASSLHQPENGYT	TRBV5-1
ASSLERVGGEAF	TRBV5-1
AWSVNLGAF	TRBV30
ASSRTGADYGYT	TRBV27
ASSVGLSNTGELF	TRBV12-3/TRBV12-4
SASPRTGTDTQY	TRBV20-1
ATSPWTGDEKLF	TRBV15
ASSPRTGRGRGRRNIQY	TRBV7-9
ASTLRTGPTGSTDTQY	TRBV12-3/TRBV12-4
ASSGHSGFSYEQY	TRBV11-2
ASSISGQSTDTQY	TRBV6-1
ASSDQGQLNYGYT	TRBV6-1
ASSFGPQETQY	TRBV12-3/TRBV12-4
ASSYPSRGRWTGSVEKLF	TRBV6-9
AISDDRAGGTEAF	TRBV10-3
ASSTSPQPKVTEAF	TRBV5-5
SVGHYEQY	TRBV29-1
SALTDRGGTEAF	TRBV20-1
ASSWSLRAGDPTGELF	TRBV5-1
ASSFAGIDGYT	TRBV7-9